The 27 T cell receptor beta chains below come from one sample, sequenced in a study of CD8 T cells in Susac syndrome. Random hexamers served to reverse transcribe roughly 0.45 to 1 ug RNA. MiXCR was run by TCRdb on the immunoSEQ multiplex PCR reads, yielding one entry per CDR3 protein. Among 150,000 to 200,000 distinct CDR3 sequences listed, approximately 94% were seen once. Sequenced: CD4+ T cells from PBMCs. These receptors came from a human donor with multiple sclerosis.

The chain recombines TRBV7-8 with TRBJ2-7; D tentatively fits TRBD1 or TRBD2 (5 bases each). Trimming removed 7 bases at V and 1 base at J, with 23 bases between. The CDR3 length is 17 residues. Germline CDR1 is SGHVS and CDR2 is FQNEAQ. CDR3 sequence: CASTPHRDPLRSYEQYF. The CDR3 nucleotides are TGTGCCAGCACCCCCCACCGGGACCCTTTGAGGTCCTACGAGCAGTACTTC.

J is TRBJ1-3 and V is TRBV5-1; tentatively, D is TRBD1 (5 bases). This CDR3 spans 15 amino acids. The V gene lost 1 base and the J gene lost 3 bases, with 11 bases spanning the gap. CDR1 and CDR2 from the germline V gene are SGHRS and YFSETQ. The CDR3 region has the DNA TGCGCCAGCAGCTTGCAGGGAACTTATGGAAACACCATATATTTT. Translation gives CASSLQGTYGNTIYF. Full variable domain (remainder filled in from reference TRBV5-1 and TRBJ1-3): KAGVTQTPRYLIKTRGQQVTLSCSPISGHRSVSWYQQTPGQGLQFLFEYFSETQRNKGNFPGRFSGRQFSNSRSEMNVSTLELGDSALYLCASSLQGTYGNTIYFGEGSWLTVV.

The chain links TRBV30 to TRBJ1-4; no definite D call. Germline V CDR1 and CDR2: GTSNPN, SVGIG (reference sequence). Between the trimmed V and J ends, which lost 0 bases and 11 bases, there was a span of 10 bases. The CDR3 runs 12 residues. The DNA of the CDR3 is TGTGCCTGGAGTGTGTTAGGGAAGAAACTGTTTTTT. It yields the protein CAWSVLGKKLFF.

The chain recombines TRBV19 with TRBJ2-1; 9 bases line up with TRBD2. This CDR3 region has 14 residues. Per germline, CDR1 LNHDA and CDR2 SQIVND (reference sequence). The J segment lost 3 bases and the V segment lost 4 bases, leaving 1 base of the junction unmatched. The CDR3 DNA reads as TGTGCCAGTAGTAAGCGGGAGGACTACAATGAGCAGTTCTTC. Amino acid sequence: CASSKREDYNEQFF. Based on the CDR3 plus reference TRBV19 and TRBJ2-1, the full variable domain is DGGITQSPKYLFRKEGQNVTLSCEQNLNHDAMYWYRQDPGQGLRLIYYSQIVNDFQKGDIAEGYSVSREKKESFPLTVTSAQKNPTAFYLCASSKREDYNEQFFGPGTRLTVL.

The CDR3, as DNA: TGTGCCAGCAGTTTATCGGGCCGAGCCAAAAACATTCAGTACTTC. Protein: CASSLSGRAKNIQYF. The J gene is TRBJ2-4, the V gene TRBV28; the D is unclear. The length of the CDR3 is 15 residues. V shed 1 base and J shed 0 bases, with 7 bases lying between them. The germline gives CDR1 MDHEN, CDR2 SYDVKM.

CDR3 region: CASSPDTSLVNTEAFF. Here the CDR3 DNA reads TGTGCCAGCAGCCCGGACACGTCCTTAGTAAACACTGAAGCTTTCTTT. The chain employs TRBV5-4 and TRBJ1-1, with D possibly TRBD1 on 5 matching bases. This CDR3 is 16 amino acids long. CDR1 is SGHNT and CDR2 is YYREEE in the germline V gene (reference sequence). Deletions cut 4 bases from V and 2 bases from J, with 18 bases between.

This sequence joins TRBV5-4 and TRBJ2-1; D gene unclear. The CDR3 covers 13 residues. Germline assignment: CDR1 SGHNT and CDR2 YYREEE (reference sequence). The germline V and J ends were trimmed by 4 bases and 7 bases, with 12 bases remaining between them. CDR3 nucleotides: TGTGCCAGCAGCCCGATCGGAGAGAATGAGCAGTTCTTC. This gives the protein CASSPIGENEQFF.

The chain combines TRBV12-3 or TRBV12-4 with TRBJ2-5, with D perhaps being TRBD1 or TRBD2 (6 bases each). The CDR3 extends over 14 amino acids. Deletions cut 1 base from V and 7 bases from J, with 13 bases between. The CDR3 reads CASSLGFRGGTQYF. As DNA, the CDR3 is TGTGCCAGCAGTTTAGGGTTCAGGGGAGGGACCCAGTACTTC.

The chain employs TRBV3-1 and TRBJ1-3, with D possibly TRBD1 on 6 matching bases. CDR1 LGHDT and CDR2 YNNKEL come from the germline V gene (reference sequence). V lost 3 bases and J 6 bases, leaving 9 bases between the germline ends. This CDR3 contains 13 residues. In DNA, the CDR3 is TGTGCCAGCAGCCATGGGACATTAAACACCATATATTTT. Its protein product is CASSHGTLNTIYF.

CDR3 protein: CASRRPQSAGELFF. The CDR3 DNA reads TGTGCCAGTAGGAGACCTCAGAGTGCCGGGGAGCTGTTTTTT. The J gene is TRBJ2-2, the V gene TRBV19; the D is unclear. CDR1 and CDR2 from the germline V gene are LNHDA and SQIVND (reference sequence). V shed 6 bases and J shed 6 bases, with 14 bases lying between them. This CDR3 spans 14 amino acids.

The rearrangement links TRBV29-1 to TRBJ1-2, with a possible D match to TRBD1 (5 bases). The CDR3 is 16 amino acids. V was pared by 0 bases and J by 4 bases, with 18 bases between. Germline V gives CDR1 SQVTM, CDR2 ANQGSEA. Here the CDR3 reads CSVEERGSGGGYGYTF. The DNA of the CDR3 is TGCAGCGTTGAAGAGAGGGGCTCTGGCGGCGGCTATGGCTACACCTTC. The full variable domain, completed using reference TRBV29-1 and TRBJ1-2, is SAVISQKPSRDICQRGTSLTIQCQVDSQVTMMFWYRQQPGQSLTLIATANQGSEATYESGFVIDKFPISRPNLTFSTLTVSNMSPEDSSIYLCSVEERGSGGGYGYTFGSGTRLTVV.

The chain recombines TRBV3-1 with TRBJ2-1, with 14 bases fitting TRBD2. The CDR3 totals 16 residues. CDR1 LGHDT and CDR2 YNNKEL come from the germline V gene (reference sequence). V shed 1 base, J shed 8 bases, and the junction held 4 bases outside the gene matches. The CDR3 region has the DNA TGTGCCAGCAGCCAAGTGACTAGCGGGAGGGTGGATGAGCAGTTCTTC. Protein sequence: CASSQVTSGRVDEQFF.

V is TRBV20-1 and J is TRBJ1-1; possible D gene TRBD1, 5 bases. The CDR3 is 10 amino acids. Per the germline V gene, CDR1 is DFQATT and CDR2 is SNEGSKA (reference sequence). Here the CDR3 DNA reads TGCAGATGTGGGGGGGATCAAGCTTTCTTT. Protein: CRCGGDQAFF.

The genes are TRBV19 and TRBJ1-5; D may be TRBD1 (6 bases). Per germline, CDR1 LNHDA and CDR2 SQIVND (reference sequence). Trimming removed 7 bases from V and 3 bases from J, with 10 bases in between. This CDR3 region has 13 residues. CDR3 bases: TGTGCCAGTATGGGGGGGCCCAATCAGCCCCAGCATTTT. Its translation: CASMGGPNQPQHF.

The chain joins TRBV11-3 to TRBJ2-3; 7 nucleotides align to TRBD1. Per germline, CDR1 SGHNT and CDR2 YENEEA. The V and J ends lost 5 bases and 0 bases, in that order; junction bases with no gene match: 8. CDR3 size: 16 residues. CDR3 DNA sequence: TGTGCCAGCAGCGGCTACCGGGACAGCAGCACAGATACGCAGTATTTT. Protein: CASSGYRDSSTDTQYF.

The chain uses TRBV25-1 and TRBJ1-2, with TRBD1 matching over 7 bases. Germline V gene sequence: CDR1 MGHDK, CDR2 SYGVNS. This CDR3 comprises 15 residues. V was clipped by 2 bases and J by 4 bases; unmatched bases: 7. Written as DNA, the CDR3 is TGTGCCAGCAGTGAAGGGTGGAACAGGGGCTATGGCTACACCTTC. It encodes CASSEGWNRGYGYTF.

V usage is TRBV3-1 and J usage is TRBJ1-1, with D unclear. Germline V gives CDR1 LGHDT, CDR2 YNNKEL (reference sequence). V lost 3 bases, J lost 0 bases, and 14 bases lay in between. The CDR3 has 16 residues. This CDR3 reads CASSQLQWGMNTEAFF. CDR3 sequence (DNA): TGTGCCAGCAGCCAGCTCCAGTGGGGTATGAACACTGAAGCTTTCTTT.

This chain joins TRBV5-1 and TRBJ2-1, with D possibly being TRBD2 (5 bases). Germline assignment: CDR1 SGHRS and CDR2 YFSETQ. V lost 7 bases and J 8 bases, leaving 16 bases between the germline ends. The CDR3 sequence is 13 residues long. The CDR3 sequence is CASRGLDRHEQFF. The CDR3 nucleotides read TGCGCCAGCCGAGGGCTAGATCGTCATGAGCAGTTCTTC.

This chain uses TRBV27 with TRBJ1-5; the match to TRBD1 covers 7 bases. Per germline, CDR1 MNHEY and CDR2 SMNVEV (reference sequence). J gave up 4 bases and V 6 bases, and 3 bases lay outside the gene matches. The CDR3 runs to 13 residues. CDR3 in amino acids: CASRAGGNQPQHF. The CDR3 nucleotides are TGTGCCAGCAGGGCAGGGGGAAATCAGCCCCAGCATTTT.

The chain combines TRBV30 with TRBJ1-6, with 9 nucleotides matching TRBD1. V lost 0 bases and J lost 10; bases outside the gene matches: 4. Germline V gene sequence: CDR1 GTSNPN, CDR2 SVGIG (reference sequence). CDR3 length: 14 amino acids. DNA for the CDR3: TGTGCCTGGAGTGTACGACAGGGGGGGTCACCCCTCCACTTT. As protein: CAWSVRQGGSPLHF.

The J gene is TRBJ2-3, the V gene TRBV18; D is undetermined. Between the trimmed V and J ends, which lost 7 bases and 5 bases, there was a span of 10 bases. The CDR3 contains 12 residues. Germline V gives CDR1 KGHSH, CDR2 LQKENI. CDR3 in DNA: TGTGCCAGCTTCCAACGAGGAGATACGCAGTATTTT. Amino acids: CASFQRGDTQYF.

The sample holds one count of this clonotype. The rearrangement uses TRBV7-2 and TRBJ2-4; D is possibly TRBD1 or TRBD2 (6 bases each). Germline V gives CDR1 SGHTA, CDR2 FQGNSA. The CDR3 sequence is 14 residues long. V lost 1 base and J lost 3, with 7 bases in between. CDR3 in amino acids: CASSLEGGKNIQYF. The CDR3 nucleotides read TGTGCCAGCAGCTTAGAGGGGGGCAAAAACATTCAGTACTTC.

This sequence joins TRBV5-1 and TRBJ2-1; 8 bases agree with TRBD2. Looked up from germline, CDR1 is SGHRS and CDR2 is YFSETQ. The CDR3 is 17 residues long. V dropped 2 bases and J dropped 2; count of bases not matched to a gene: 9. Here the CDR3 reads CASSFPLAGAAYNEQFF. Written as DNA, the CDR3 is TGCGCCAGCAGCTTCCCTCTAGCGGGTGCTGCCTACAATGAGCAGTTCTTC.

V usage is TRBV9 and J usage is TRBJ1-1; D remains ambiguous. Per germline, CDR1 SGDLS and CDR2 YYNGEE. The length of the CDR3 is 13 residues. With 0 bases removed from V and 0 bases from J, the gap between germline ends came to 3 bases. The CDR3 protein is CASSVDLNTEAFF. The CDR3 region has the DNA TGTGCCAGCAGCGTAGATCTGAACACTGAAGCTTTCTTT.

The chain joins TRBV28 to TRBJ1-1, with TRBD1 as a possible D gene (5 bases). Germline CDR1 reads MDHEN; CDR2 reads SYDVKM. The CDR3 is 14 amino acids. Trimming removed 5 bases from V and 1 base from J, with 11 bases in between. In nucleotides, the CDR3 is TGTGCCAGCAGTACAGGACACCCGAACACTGAAGCTTTCTTT. Translated: CASSTGHPNTEAFF.

V is TRBV12-3 or TRBV12-4 and J is TRBJ1-2; D is unresolved. The germline V and J ends were trimmed by 5 bases and 11 bases, with 21 bases remaining between them. The CDR3 is made up of 14 amino acids. The CDR3, as DNA: TGTGCCAGCAGTCCACTGAGGACCCTGGGGTGGTACACCTTC. Its translation is CASSPLRTLGWYTF.

This rearrangement joins TRBV24-1 to TRBJ1-2; TRBD1 is a possible D gene (6 bases). Looked up from germline, CDR1 is KGHDR and CDR2 is SFDVKD. The CDR3 covers 18 residues. The V end lost 5 bases, the J end lost 5 bases, and 26 bases lay between the germline ends. CDR3 DNA: TGTGCCACCAGTGGGGAGCAGTCAAGACAAAGAGGGGGTTATGGCTACACCTTC. This codes for CATSGEQSRQRGGYGYTF.